Listed below are T cell receptor beta chains from one sample, sequenced in a study of T cell clonotyping in hematopoietic cell transplantation. Assay used: immunoSEQ multiplex PCR; TCRdb lists only in-frame clones, some missing. The table shows about 6,300 clones, with 80% to 90% occurring only once. The source material was peripheral blood mononuclear cells, sampled 180 days after allogeneic stem cell transplant. The origin of the receptors is a female patient aged 50 to 65 who had an allogeneic stem cell transplant from an unrelated donor, so the T cells may come from the graft donor. Some clones in this sample may be carry-over from other donors' samples. CDR3s include the opening cysteine and the closing phenylalanine or tryptophan. A D gene is named only where the DNA matches it firmly. Rows may omit the clone size; those that give it use once, few, many or a size class.

v_gene	d_gene	len	j_gene	abundance	CDR3aa	CDR3nt
TRBV5-1	TRBD2	14	TRBJ2-5	-	CASSPGTSGETQYF	TGCGCCAGCAGCCCGGGGACTAGCGGAGAGACCCAGTACTTC
TRBV2	TRBD1	14	TRBJ1-2	once	CASKAGGMGYGYTF	TGTGCCAGCAAGGCAGGGGGCATGGGCTATGGCTACACCTTC
TRBV6-4	-	15	TRBJ1-1	-	CASSDETTRGSEAFF	TGTGCCAGCAGTGACGAAACAACAAGGGGATCTGAAGCTTTCTTT
TRBV7-9	TRBD1	15	TRBJ1-5	-	CASSRGQGDNQPQHF	TGTGCCAGCAGCCGGGGACAGGGTGACAATCAGCCCCAGCATTTT
TRBV7-9	-	16	TRBJ1-6	-	CASSLATGRYSSPLHF	TGTGCCAGCAGCTTAGCTACGGGGAGATATAGTTCACCCCTCCACTTT
TRBV27	-	13	TRBJ2-1	-	CASTGQPYNEQFF	TGTGCCAGTACCGGACAGCCATACAATGAGCAGTTCTTC
TRBV29-1	TRBD1	14	TRBJ1-1	-	CSVLGQGVNTEAFF	TGCAGCGTCCTCGGACAGGGCGTGAACACTGAAGCTTTCTTT
TRBV29-1	-	10	TRBJ1-5	-	CSVDPQPQHF	TGCAGCGTTGACCCGCAGCCCCAGCATTTT
TRBV6-4	TRBD2	17	TRBJ2-2	once	CASSRTSGGSDTGELFF	TGTGCCAGCAGCCGGACTAGCGGGGGGTCGGACACCGGGGAGCTGTTTTTT
TRBV7-9	-	17	TRBJ1-2	-	CASSLEVPVKGGYGYTF	TGTGCCAGCAGCTTAGAGGTTCCCGTCAAGGGGGGCTATGGCTACACCTTC
TRBV11-1	TRBD1	15	TRBJ1-2	-	CASSLTRTGFKDYTF	TGTGCCAGCAGCTTAACCAGGACAGGCTTCAAGGACTACACCTTC
TRBV29-1	-	14	TRBJ1-3	-	CSVVGPGIGNTIYF	TGCAGCGTTGTCGGGCCCGGTATTGGAAACACCATATATTTT
TRBV6-5	TRBD1	14	TRBJ1-2	-	CASSPDRANYGYTF	TGTGCCAGCAGTCCTGACAGGGCGAACTATGGCTACACCTTC
TRBV28	-	15	TRBJ1-6	-	CASSPGGARNSPLHF	TGTGCCAGCAGCCCGGGGGGGGCGCGGAATTCACCCCTCCACTTT
TRBV9	-	13	TRBJ1-2	few	CASSVGGDYGYTF	TGTGCCAGCAGCGTAGGGGGGGACTATGGCTACACCTTC
TRBV7-3	TRBD2	14	TRBJ2-7	few	CASSLSGGSYEQYF	TGTGCCAGCAGCCTTAGCGGGGGCTCCTACGAGCAGTACTTC
TRBV5-4	TRBD2	15	TRBJ2-7	once	CASSLWSRGAYEQYF	TGTGCCAGCAGCTTGTGGTCGCGGGGGGCCTACGAGCAGTACTTC
TRBV9	-	17	TRBJ2-2	-	CASSVEGIGVRPGELFF	TGTGCCAGCAGCGTAGAGGGAATAGGGGTTCGGCCCGGGGAGCTGTTTTTT
TRBV14	-	16	TRBJ2-7	-	CASSQNYTPPTPKRYF	TGTGCCAGCAGCCAAAACTATACGCCGCCAACCCCGAAGCGGTACTTC
TRBV4-1	-	15	TRBJ2-5	-	CASSQEYPTRETQYF	TGCGCCAGCAGCCAAGAGTACCCGACCAGGGAGACCCAGTACTTC
TRBV11-2	-	16	TRBJ1-3	-	CASSLEGTSPGNTIYF	TGTGCCAGCAGCTTAGAAGGGACCTCACCTGGAAACACCATATATTTT
TRBV10-1	-	13	TRBJ2-5	-	CASSAGAGETQYF	TGCGCCAGCTCGGCTGGGGCTGGGGAGACCCAGTACTTC
TRBV19	-	12	TRBJ1-2	once	CASSFGNYGYTF	TGTGCCAGTAGTTTCGGGAACTATGGCTACACCTTC
TRBV5-4	-	16	TRBJ2-2	-	CASSLFGGSNTGELFF	TGTGCCAGCAGCTTGTTCGGGGGCTCAAACACCGGGGAGCTGTTTTTT
TRBV28	-	12	TRBJ2-2	once	CASKRYTGELFF	TGTGCCAGCAAACGGTACACCGGGGAGCTGTTTTTT
TRBV7-2	-	13	TRBJ2-7	-	CASSFGINYEQYF	TGTGCCAGCAGCTTCGGGATTAACTACGAGCAGTACTTC
TRBV11-2	-	13	TRBJ2-2	-	CASSPSPTGELFF	TGTGCCAGCAGCCCCAGTCCCACCGGGGAGCTGTTTTTT
TRBV11-2	-	11	TRBJ1-2	-	CASSSNYGYTF	TGTGCCAGCAGCTCAAATTATGGCTACACCTTC
TRBV9	-	15	TRBJ1-4	once	CASSDSSEGRGKLFF	TGTGCCAGCAGCGACAGTTCCGAGGGGCGTGGAAAACTGTTTTTT
TRBV4-1	-	14	TRBJ1-3	-	CASSQGHTGNTIYF	TGCGCCAGCAGCCAAGGACATACTGGAAACACCATATATTTT
TRBV20-1	-	11	TRBJ2-7	-	CSARKVYEQYF	TGCAGTGCTAGAAAAGTATACGAGCAGTACTTC
TRBV7-2	TRBD2	16	TRBJ2-3	-	CASSRGTSPPQDTQYF	TGTGCCAGCAGCAGAGGGACTAGCCCTCCCCAGGATACGCAGTATTTT
TRBV6-1	-	16	TRBJ2-7	-	CASSDPLGGGNYEQYF	TGTGCCAGCAGTGACCCGTTGGGAGGGGGGAACTACGAGCAGTACTTC
TRBV5-1	TRBD1	13	TRBJ1-5	-	CASSSGGEQPQHF	TGCGCCAGCAGCTCAGGGGGTGAGCAGCCCCAGCATTTT
TRBV7-6	-	14	TRBJ2-4	-	CASSLGGQGNIQYF	TGTGCCAGCAGCTTAGGTGGTCAGGGGAACATTCAGTACTTC
TRBV23-1	-	14	TRBJ2-7	-	CASSQSWGGAEQYF	TGCGCCAGCAGTCAATCTTGGGGAGGAGCCGAGCAGTACTTC
TRBV10-3	TRBD1	16	TRBJ1-1	-	CAISHNAGTENTEAFF	TGTGCCATCAGTCACAACGCCGGGACAGAGAACACTGAAGCTTTCTTT
TRBV9	-	12	TRBJ1-1	-	CASRGVNTEAFF	TGTGCCAGCAGGGGGGTTAACACTGAAGCTTTCTTT
TRBV28	-	12	TRBJ1-1	-	CASSGGPYGAFF	TGTGCCAGCAGCGGAGGGCCCTACGGAGCTTTCTTT
TRBV27	TRBD2	16	TRBJ2-3	-	CASSTGLAASTDTQYF	TGTGCCAGCAGTACGGGACTAGCGGCTAGCACAGATACGCAGTATTTT
TRBV6-4	-	13	TRBJ2-1	-	CASSKAGYNEQFF	TGTGCCAGCAGTAAAGCGGGCTACAATGAGCAGTTCTTC
TRBV7-6	-	15	TRBJ1-1	once	CASSFGGGVNTEAFF	TGTGCCAGCAGCTTCGGGGGAGGTGTAAACACTGAAGCTTTCTTT